The clone carrying this T cell receptor (beta chain) was recorded at least ten times. Original analysis: Amplifying reference gene primers gave estimates of nucleated cell counts. Libraries were prepared by immunoSEQ multiplex PCR; TCRdb keeps only in-frame clonotypes and omits some of them. V, J and clone size are taken as reported in that table, and D and trimming were inferred from the DNA itself. The sample includes around 280,000 clones, 87% seen only once; the top ten take about 2.2%. The record originates from a study of blood T cell repertoires in COVID-19. In the study overall: Acute and convalescent COVID-19 samples came from the United States, Italy and Spain. Sources were T cells, B-cell-depleted T cells, or PBMCs; the material itself was cDNA or gDNA.

This CDR3 has 13 amino acids. V was clipped by 3 bases and J by 7 bases, with 10 bases between them. Germline V gene data show CDR1 as SGHRS and CDR2 as YFSETQ. This clonotype was obtained from a woman aged 45-65 years who had recovered from COVID-19. Sequenced sample: peripheral blood. The chain uses TRBV5-1 and TRBJ1-4; the D is unclear. CDR3 sequence: CASSSNWAEKLFF. The CDR3 DNA sequence: TGCGCCAGCAGCTCGAACTGGGCTGAAAAACTGTTTTTT.